Included here is one T cell receptor (beta chain) sequence, with context. Its matching antigen is unknown. The entry originates in a study of cytomegalovirus exposure and HLA in healthy donors. Study overall: Both the 120 validation repertoires and the roughly 700 first-cohort repertoires used the same platform, as reported by a later analysis.

Trimming took 6 bases from V and 7 from J; bases not matched to a gene: 11. The CDR3 loop spans 15 amino acids. Germline CDR1 is SGHTA and CDR2 is FQGNSA. Study outcomes and limitations: Researchers counted around 170 TCR beta chains as cytomegalovirus-associated. Subsequent analysis showed first-cohort TCR clusters tending to co-occur in approximately 120 validation repertoires. Most TCR sequences showed up rarely, but some public TCRs showed up in many donors.

The repertoire was sequenced with immunoSEQ multiplex PCR; TCRdb's copy has only in-frame clones and lacks some. The data contain 100,000 to 150,000 clones, roughly 90% of them seen just once; the ten biggest clones take up approximately 1.5%. The receptor's source is a young man in good health and CMV-seronegative. J is TRBJ2-7 and V is TRBV7-2, with TRBD2 identical over 11 bases. The sequenced sample was PBMCs. CDR3 sequence reads: CASRSIAGGPREQYF. The CDR3 bases are TGTGCCAGCAGATCAATAGCGGGAGGGCCGCGAGAGCAGTACTTC.